The TCR beta chain under discussion was sequenced for a study of vaccination and CD4 T cells after COVID-19. V lost 2 bases to trimming and J lost 4 bases, with 11 bases between them. The germline V gene encodes CDR1 MNHEY and CDR2 SVGAGI. The CDR3 is made up of 14 amino acids. On this clonotype itself: The target antigen is unknown.

Treatment indicated: roughly 10-day PBMC culture with coronavirus spike peptide pools or control peptides (ViraFEST assay). The assay that was used to sequence DNA from cultured CD4+ T cells was the Oncomine TCR Beta short-read assay. TCRdb used MiXCR to reprocess the PCR reads, holding one entry per CDR3 protein. The sample has fewer than 9,500 distinct CDR3 sequences, 55% seen once. The sequence was obtained from a human donor who had recovered from COVID-19. The V call is TRBV6-5, the J call TRBJ1-1; no definite D call. Sample: CD4+ T cells from blood, cultured in vitro. CDR3 DNA: TGTGCCAGCAGTTACACAGTTTTAGGCACTGAAGCTTTCTTT. This codes for CASSYTVLGTEAFF.